These T cell receptor beta chains were read from a single sample in a study of cytomegalovirus exposure and HLA in healthy donors. The repertoire was sequenced with immunoSEQ multiplex PCR; TCRdb's copy has only in-frame clones and lacks some. The sample shows about 43,000 clones, and under 2% sits with its ten largest clones. The sequenced sample was PBMCs. These receptors all stem from a woman aged 25 to 39 in good health and CMV-seronegative. CDR3s include the opening cysteine and the closing phenylalanine or tryptophan. The order of the fields is V gene, D gene, J gene, CDR3 protein, CDR3 DNA. A D gene is named only where the DNA matches it firmly.

v_call: TRBV19
d_call: -
j_call: TRBJ1-5
cdr3_aa: CASSSHRAGIGNQPQHF
cdr3_nt: TGTGCCAGTAGTTCCCACCGGGCGGGGATCGGCAATCAGCCCCAGCATTTT

v_call: TRBV20-1
d_call: -
j_call: TRBJ1-1
cdr3_aa: CSAREGSEAFF
cdr3_nt: TGCAGTGCTAGAGAAGGGAGTGAAGCTTTCTTT

v_call: TRBV4-3
d_call: -
j_call: TRBJ2-3
cdr3_aa: CASSQVGRTTDTQYF
cdr3_nt: TGCGCCAGCAGCCAAGTGGGCAGAACCACAGATACGCAGTATTTT

v_call: TRBV5-6
d_call: TRBD2
j_call: TRBJ2-7
cdr3_aa: CASSLGLASGEQYF
cdr3_nt: TGTGCCAGCAGCCTGGGACTAGCCAGCGGGGAGCAGTACTTC

v_call: TRBV9
d_call: TRBD2
j_call: TRBJ2-5
cdr3_aa: CASSPGLAGKETQYF
cdr3_nt: TGTGCCAGCAGCCCGGGACTAGCGGGAAAAGAGACCCAGTACTTC

v_call: TRBV29-1
d_call: -
j_call: TRBJ2-2
cdr3_aa: CSVSPTRTGELFF
cdr3_nt: TGCAGCGTCTCCCCAACACGCACCGGGGAGCTGTTTTTT

v_call: TRBV28
d_call: TRBD2
j_call: TRBJ2-1
cdr3_aa: CATCSLAGGPIEQFF
cdr3_nt: TGTGCCACCTGTTCACTAGCGGGAGGGCCTATTGAGCAGTTCTTC

v_call: TRBV15
d_call: TRBD2
j_call: TRBJ2-7
cdr3_aa: CATSSLAGAPYEQYF
cdr3_nt: TGTGCCACCAGCTCCCTAGCGGGAGCCCCCTACGAGCAGTACTTC

v_call: TRBV7-8
d_call: TRBD2
j_call: TRBJ2-7
cdr3_aa: CASSLKGVGGSGVTYEQYF
cdr3_nt: TGTGCCAGCAGCCTCAAGGGGGTCGGGGGTAGCGGGGTTACCTACGAGCAGTACTTC

v_call: TRBV19
d_call: -
j_call: TRBJ2-4
cdr3_aa: CASSIGDTILLAKNIQYF
cdr3_nt: TGTGCCAGTAGTATCGGGGACACCATTCTGTTAGCCAAAAACATTCAGTACTTC

v_call: TRBV6-1
d_call: TRBD2
j_call: TRBJ2-1
cdr3_aa: CASRVGLARTNEQFF
cdr3_nt: TGTGCCAGCAGAGTTGGACTAGCAAGGACGAATGAGCAGTTCTTC

v_call: TRBV30
d_call: TRBD2
j_call: TRBJ2-1
cdr3_aa: CASGLAGVSEQFF
cdr3_nt: TGTGCCTCCGGACTAGCGGGAGTCAGTGAGCAGTTCTTC

v_call: TRBV30
d_call: -
j_call: TRBJ2-5
cdr3_aa: CAWMGPGWGQETQYF
cdr3_nt: TGTGCCTGGATGGGTCCGGGGTGGGGTCAAGAGACCCAGTACTTC

v_call: TRBV30
d_call: -
j_call: TRBJ1-3
cdr3_aa: CAISDSGNTIYF
cdr3_nt: TGTGCCATCAGCGACTCTGGAAACACCATATATTTT

v_call: TRBV13
d_call: TRBD1
j_call: TRBJ1-2
cdr3_aa: CASSQTEGAYGYTF
cdr3_nt: TGTGCCAGCAGCCAAACAGAGGGGGCCTATGGCTACACCTTC

v_call: TRBV12-5
d_call: TRBD2
j_call: TRBJ2-3
cdr3_aa: CASGLGTSGQDTQYF
cdr3_nt: TGTGCTAGTGGCCTCGGGACTAGCGGGCAAGATACGCAGTATTTT

v_call: TRBV4-1
d_call: TRBD1
j_call: TRBJ1-5
cdr3_aa: CASSRREGTGNQPQHF
cdr3_nt: TGCGCCAGCAGTCGTCGCGAAGGGACAGGGAATCAGCCCCAGCATTTT

v_call: TRBV2
d_call: TRBD1
j_call: TRBJ1-1
cdr3_aa: CASSVGRTGGPEAFF
cdr3_nt: TGTGCCAGCAGTGTGGGAAGAACAGGGGGTCCTGAAGCTTTCTTT

v_call: TRBV5-1
d_call: TRBD1
j_call: TRBJ2-7
cdr3_aa: CASSPGQGEIYEQYF
cdr3_nt: TGCGCCAGCAGCCCCGGACAGGGTGAGATCTACGAGCAGTACTTC

v_call: TRBV4-1
d_call: TRBD1
j_call: TRBJ2-1
cdr3_aa: CASSPFIDRGLSEQFF
cdr3_nt: TGCGCCAGCAGCCCTTTCATTGACAGGGGGCTAAGTGAGCAGTTCTTC

v_call: TRBV27
d_call: TRBD1
j_call: TRBJ2-3
cdr3_aa: CASSWDRGFGSTDTQYF
cdr3_nt: TGTGCCAGCAGTTGGGACAGGGGTTTTGGTAGCACAGATACGCAGTATTTT

v_call: TRBV6-1
d_call: TRBD1
j_call: TRBJ1-2
cdr3_aa: CASSEANRGLGYTF
cdr3_nt: TGTGCCAGCAGTGAAGCGAACAGGGGGCTAGGCTACACCTTC

v_call: TRBV7-2
d_call: TRBD1
j_call: TRBJ2-1
cdr3_aa: CASSSRTGLDNEQFF
cdr3_nt: TGTGCCAGCAGCTCCCGGACAGGGCTTGACAATGAGCAGTTCTTC

v_call: TRBV6-1
d_call: -
j_call: TRBJ1-1
cdr3_aa: CASGSMTGYTEAFF
cdr3_nt: TGTGCCAGCGGCTCAATGACAGGTTACACTGAAGCTTTCTTT

v_call: TRBV7-2
d_call: -
j_call: TRBJ1-4
cdr3_aa: CASSLWGGEKLFF
cdr3_nt: TGTGCCAGCAGCTTGTGGGGGGGTGAAAAACTGTTTTTT